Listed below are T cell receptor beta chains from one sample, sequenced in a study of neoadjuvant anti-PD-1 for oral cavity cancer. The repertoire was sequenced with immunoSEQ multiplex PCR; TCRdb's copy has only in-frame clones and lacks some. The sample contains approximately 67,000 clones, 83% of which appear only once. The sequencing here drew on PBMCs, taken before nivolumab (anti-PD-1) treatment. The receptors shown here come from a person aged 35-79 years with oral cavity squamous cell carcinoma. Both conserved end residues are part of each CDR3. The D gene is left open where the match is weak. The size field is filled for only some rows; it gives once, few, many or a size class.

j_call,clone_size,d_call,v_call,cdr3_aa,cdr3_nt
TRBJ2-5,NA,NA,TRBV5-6,CASSLGGRGALQETQYF,TGTGCCAGCAGCTTGGGAGGGAGGGGGGCACTTCAAGAGACCCAGTACTTC
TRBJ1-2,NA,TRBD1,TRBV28,CASGTGVGYTF,TGTGCCAGCGGGACAGGGGTTGGCTACACCTTC
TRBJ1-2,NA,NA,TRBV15,CATSRATQQGRYGYTF,TGTGCCACCAGCAGAGCAACCCAACAGGGTAGATATGGCTACACCTTC
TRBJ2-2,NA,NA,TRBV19,CASSFYAVGAGELFF,TGTGCCAGTAGTTTTTACGCGGTTGGAGCCGGGGAGCTGTTTTTT
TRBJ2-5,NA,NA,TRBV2,CASTAGQETQYF,TGTGCCAGCACGGCGGGACAAGAGACCCAGTACTTC
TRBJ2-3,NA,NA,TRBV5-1,CASSITVTDTQYF,TGCGCCAGCAGCATCACAGTGACGGATACGCAGTATTTT
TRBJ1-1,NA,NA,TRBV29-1,CSVPGTVNTEAFF,TGCAGCGTTCCCGGGACGGTGAACACTGAAGCTTTCTTT
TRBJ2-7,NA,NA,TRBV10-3,CATARKSSYEQYF,TGTGCCACCGCACGAAAGAGCTCCTACGAGCAGTACTTC
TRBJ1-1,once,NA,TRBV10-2,CASSDDGTEAFF,TGCGCCAGCAGTGACGACGGCACTGAAGCTTTCTTT
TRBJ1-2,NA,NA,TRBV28,CASRGASFYGYTF,TGTGCCAGCAGAGGAGCCAGCTTCTATGGCTACACCTTC
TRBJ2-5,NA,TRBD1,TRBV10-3,CAIRSFGQGETQYF,TGTGCCATCAGGAGCTTCGGACAGGGTGAGACCCAGTACTTC
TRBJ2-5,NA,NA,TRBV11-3,CASSLNPKEAQYF,TGTGCCAGCAGCTTAAACCCCAAAGAGGCCCAGTACTTC
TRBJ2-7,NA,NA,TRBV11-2,CASSRDRSPPYEQYF,TGTGCCAGCAGCAGGGACCGCTCCCCTCCCTACGAGCAGTACTTC